These 31 T cell receptor beta chains share one sample of origin, sequenced in a study of HIV-infected children after antiretroviral therapy interruption. Treatment specified: PENTA 11 planned treatment interruption arm or continuous ART arm. A 3' RACE protocol on RNA, with unique molecular identifiers, produced the TCR library. TCRdb used MiXCR to reprocess the 3' RACE reads, holding one entry per CDR3 protein. The table records some 51,000 distinct CDR3 sequences, around 4.7% of them present only once. The sample was CD45RA+ CD4+ T cells from PBMCs, pooled from several time points, taken from a donor given antiretroviral therapy, either interrupted or continuous. Described subset: naive CD4+ CD45RA+ CD45RO- T cells. Every receptor here comes from a pool of human donors with HIV.

The V gene is TRBV11-2, the J gene TRBJ2-7; TRBD1 matches at 10 bases. The CDR3 totals 15 residues. Germline CDR1 SGHAT, CDR2 FQNNGV. J gave up 3 bases and V 4 bases, and 6 bases lay outside the gene matches. The CDR3 here is CASSWSRDRGYEQYF. The CDR3 bases are TGTGCCAGCAGCTGGTCCCGGGACAGGGGCTACGAGCAGTACTTC.

This clonotype showed up many times. The chain recombines TRBV5-1 with TRBJ1-3, with D hard to call. Trimming took 2 bases from V and 3 from J, leaving 9 bases between them. Germline lookup yields CDR1 SGHRS and CDR2 YFSETQ. The CDR3 totals 14 residues. The CDR3 region is CASSFNEGGNTIYF. In DNA form, the CDR3 reads TGCGCCAGCAGCTTTAATGAGGGTGGAAACACCATATATTTT.

This clonotype was seen repeatedly, ten times or more. V is TRBV18 and J is TRBJ1-1; D not certain. Germline V gene lookup returns CDR1 KGHSH and CDR2 LQKENI. The CDR3 has 14 amino acids. Trimming shortened V by 6 bases and J by 4 bases, and 15 bases separated the two germline ends. This CDR3 reads CASSPPSFTTEAFF. CDR3 nucleotides: TGTGCCAGCTCCCCGCCCAGTTTTACCACTGAAGCTTTCTTT.

This clonotype was seen repeatedly, ten times or more. This chain's CDR3 is CASSYGQLRTEAFF. The CDR3, as DNA: TGTGCCAGCAGCTACGGACAGTTGAGGACTGAAGCTTTCTTT. The J gene is TRBJ1-1, the V gene TRBV3-1, with TRBD1 as a possible D gene (6 bases). This CDR3 has 14 residues. CDR1 LGHDT and CDR2 YNNKEL come from the germline V gene (reference sequence). V lost 5 bases and J lost 5, with 15 bases in between.

In this sample, this clonotype turned up many times. The chain recombines TRBV29-1 with TRBJ2-2; the match to TRBD1 covers 7 bases. V lost 4 bases to trimming and J lost 1 base; unmatched junction nucleotides: 3. Germline-derived CDR1 and CDR2 are SQVTM and ANQGSEA. The length of the CDR3 is 14 residues. The CDR3 region is CSVGWDRNTGELFF. CDR3 nucleotide sequence: TGCAGCGTTGGATGGGACAGGAACACCGGGGAGCTGTTTTTT.

There are many counts of this clonotype. This chain connects TRBV7-2 to TRBJ2-4; 8 bases fit TRBD1. The CDR3 covers 14 residues. The germline V gene encodes CDR1 SGHTA and CDR2 FQGNSA. Losses at the gene ends were 3 bases for V and 8 bases for J; bases not matched to a gene: 6. The chain's CDR3 is CASSLQQGADIQYF. The CDR3 DNA follows: TGTGCCAGCAGCTTGCAGCAGGGGGCGGACATTCAGTACTTC.

This clonotype was seen more than once but under ten times. The chain links TRBV12-3 or TRBV12-4 to TRBJ2-4; D might be TRBD2 (6 bases). Trimming left V 4 bases short and J 3 bases short, with 13 bases between. The CDR3 has 15 amino acids. CDR3 DNA sequence: TGTGCCAGCAGTTCCCCGGAGGGTTTCAAAAACATTCAGTACTTC. Its protein is CASSSPEGFKNIQYF.

This clonotype showed up many times. The genes are TRBV29-1 and TRBJ2-3, with 11 bases matching TRBD1. Germline V gene sequence: CDR1 SQVTM, CDR2 ANQGSEA. CDR3 length equals 14 residues. The V and J ends lost 6 bases and 2 bases, in that order; junction bases with no gene match: 4. Written as DNA, the CDR3 is TGCAGCGTCGCCGGACAGGGGGCCACAGATACGCAGTATTTT. Protein sequence: CSVAGQGATDTQYF.

This clonotype was recorded many times. V gene TRBV11-2 combines with J gene TRBJ2-2; D unclear. The CDR3 length is 17 residues. Germline-derived CDR1 and CDR2 are SGHAT and FQNNGV. V lost 0 bases and J 6 bases, leaving 17 bases between the germline ends. The CDR3 here is CASSLEGGRSFPGELFF. The CDR3 DNA reads TGTGCCAGCAGCTTAGAGGGCGGCCGATCCTTCCCCGGGGAGCTGTTTTTT.

This clonotype was observed at least ten times. The chain recombines TRBV24-1 with TRBJ2-6; the D is unclear. With 3 bases removed from V and 2 bases from J, the gap between germline ends came to 7 bases. CDR1 and CDR2 from the germline V gene are KGHDR and SFDVKD. The CDR3 has 15 residues. For the CDR3, the DNA is TGTGCCACCAGTGATCCTCTGCCTGGGGCCAACGTCCTGACTTTC. It codes for CATSDPLPGANVLTF.

This clonotype was detected ten times or more. V is TRBV6-5 and J is TRBJ2-7, with 12 bases identical to TRBD1. The CDR3 spans 15 residues. V was pared by 6 bases and J by 4 bases, with 7 bases of the junction left unmatched. Germline V gene sequence: CDR1 MNHEY, CDR2 SVGAGI. The CDR3 is CASRHSGQGAYEQYF. As DNA, the CDR3 is TGTGCCAGCAGGCACTCGGGACAGGGGGCTTACGAGCAGTACTTC.

At least ten counts were recorded for this clonotype. One junction end does not reproduce the germline sequence, and a read error may be involved. The genes are TRBV7-2 and TRBJ2-5; D may be TRBD2 (5 bases). The CDR3 loop spans 12 amino acids. In germline, CDR1 is SGHTA, CDR2 FQGNSA. The CDR3: CASSLKGESQYF. The CDR3 DNA reads TGTGCCAGCAGCTTAAAGGGAGAGTCCCAGTACTTC.

In its sample, this clonotype was seen many times. CDR3 coding DNA: TGCACCAGCAGCCAAGAGGGGACCTTGAACACTGAAGCTTTCTTT. Translated: CTSSQEGTLNTEAFF. The chain couples TRBV1 to TRBJ1-1; the table's TRBD1 call for D was not verified on the DNA. TRBV1 is a pseudogene. The CDR3 is made up of 15 amino acids.

This clonotype is categorized as medium-sized. This rearrangement joins TRBV2 to TRBJ2-7; 7 nucleotides align to TRBD1. CDR3 length: 13 amino acids. Germline CDR1 SNHLY, CDR2 FYNNEI. J lost 5 bases, V lost 4 bases, and 5 bases had no gene match. CDR3 sequence: CASSVDRENEQYF. The CDR3 DNA sequence: TGTGCCAGCAGTGTAGACAGGGAGAACGAGCAGTACTTC.

There are many counts of this clonotype. The CDR3, as DNA: TGTGCCAGCAGCCCGTCAAGGGGCGGCACTGAAGCTTTCTTT. Amino acids: CASSPSRGGTEAFF. This chain joins TRBV7-2 and TRBJ1-1; TRBD1 is a possible D gene (5 bases). There are 14 residues in the CDR3. The germline V and J ends were trimmed by 5 bases and 4 bases, with 14 bases remaining between them. CDR1 and CDR2 (germline): SGHTA, FQGNSA.

This clonotype was seen many times. This rearrangement joins TRBV20-1 to TRBJ1-5; D is ambiguous. Trimming shortened V by 6 bases and J by 2 bases, and 11 bases separated the two germline ends. CDR3 size: 13 residues. Germline CDR1 is DFQATT and CDR2 is SNEGSKA (reference sequence). The CDR3 bases are TGCAGTGCCCAACCCCCTGGCAATCAGCCCCAGCATTTT. It translates to CSAQPPGNQPQHF.

This clonotype was counted at least ten times. V gene TRBV28 combines with J gene TRBJ1-5; perhaps TRBD1 as D (5 bases). Trimming left V 1 base short and J 7 bases short, with 11 bases between. Germline CDR1 MDHEN, CDR2 SYDVKM. The CDR3 is made up of 14 amino acids. The CDR3 reads CASSLFGGKQPQHF. The CDR3 DNA sequence: TGTGCCAGCAGTTTATTTGGGGGGAAGCAGCCCCAGCATTTT. Filled out from reference TRBV28 and TRBJ1-5, the complete variable domain reads DVKVTQSSRYLVKRTGEKVFLECVQDMDHENMFWYRQDPGLGLRLIYFSYDVKMKEKGDIPEGYSVSREKKERFSLILESASTNQTSMYLCASSLFGGKQPQHFGDGTRLSIL.

This clonotype was counted at least ten times. The rearrangement joins TRBV12-3 or TRBV12-4 to TRBJ1-5; D is ambiguous. This CDR3 contains 14 residues. The V and J ends lost 1 base and 0 bases respectively, with 4 bases between them. The CDR3 loop reads CASSLDNSNQPQHF. CDR3 DNA: TGTGCCAGCAGTTTAGACAATAGCAATCAGCCCCAGCATTTT.

The chain has TRBV19 and TRBJ1-2; D unclear. Germline V gene lookup returns CDR1 LNHDA and CDR2 SQIVND (reference sequence). The germline V and J ends were trimmed by 5 bases and 4 bases, with 11 bases remaining between them. This CDR3 spans 13 amino acids. CDR3 in DNA: TGTGCCAGTAGTCCAGACGGTTTCTATGGCTACACCTTC. It specifies CASSPDGFYGYTF.

This clonotype was seen ten or more times. V usage is TRBV18 and J usage is TRBJ1-3; D gene uncertain. CDR3 length: 14 residues. Germline lookup yields CDR1 KGHSH and CDR2 LQKENI. V gave up 6 bases and J gave up 4 bases, with 13 bases separating them. The CDR3 loop reads CASSPPVAGNTIYF. CDR3 sequence (DNA): TGTGCCAGCTCCCCTCCGGTGGCCGGAAACACCATATATTTT.

A few counts support this clonotype. The chain joins TRBV11-1 to TRBJ2-7; 11 bases agree with TRBD2. V shed 5 bases and J 4 bases; nucleotides not matched to a gene: 7. From germline, CDR1 is SGHAT and CDR2 FQDESV (reference sequence). This CDR3 spans 15 amino acids. The CDR3: CASSITSGGGYEQYF. In DNA, the CDR3 is TGTGCCAGCAGCATAACTAGCGGGGGTGGGTACGAGCAGTACTTC.

This clonotype was detected many times. V gene TRBV12-3 or TRBV12-4 combines with J gene TRBJ2-7; 9 nucleotides line up with TRBD2. The V segment lost 1 base and the J segment 2 bases; nucleotides outside the gene matches: 3. This CDR3 spans 15 amino acids. Here the CDR3 reads CASSLGGGAPYEQYF. The CDR3 nucleotides are TGTGCCAGCAGTTTAGGCGGGGGGGCACCCTACGAGCAGTACTTC.

Many counts were recorded for this clonotype. This chain joins TRBV10-3 and TRBJ2-1; 7 nucleotides match TRBD1. The junction had 6 bases not matched to a gene; V was cut back by 5 bases and J by 5 bases. Germline CDR1 ENHRY, CDR2 SYGVKD. This CDR3 has 14 amino acids. CDR3 nucleotide sequence: TGTGCCATCAGTAAACCGGGACAGAACAATGAGCAGTTCTTC. This sequence encodes CAISKPGQNNEQFF.

The rearrangement links TRBV28 to TRBJ2-3; D remains ambiguous. This CDR3 comprises 14 residues. V lost 7 bases to trimming and J lost 0 bases, with 11 bases between them. Per germline, CDR1 MDHEN and CDR2 SYDVKM. The CDR3 DNA reads TGTGCCAGCACTCCTCCGACTAGCACAGATACGCAGTATTTT. Its translation: CASTPPTSTDTQYF.

The sample holds many counts of this clonotype. V is TRBV28 and J is TRBJ2-5; D not resolved. V gave up 3 bases and J gave up 5 bases, with 10 bases separating them. This CDR3 has 13 residues. CDR1 is MDHEN, CDR2 SYDVKM, per germline. The CDR3 reads CASSFLVGETQYF. In DNA, the CDR3 is TGTGCCAGCAGTTTTCTCGTCGGGGAGACCCAGTACTTC.

There are many counts of this clonotype. The J gene is TRBJ1-2, the V gene TRBV19; 7 nucleotides match TRBD1. The CDR3 is 16 amino acids. V shed 5 bases, J shed 4 bases, and the junction held 13 bases outside the gene matches. Germline V gene sequence: CDR1 LNHDA, CDR2 SQIVND (reference sequence). The CDR3 spells CASSPRDSPRGYGYTF. CDR3 bases: TGTGCCAGTAGTCCACGGGACAGCCCCCGGGGCTATGGCTACACCTTC.

This clonotype was recorded many times. The rearrangement uses TRBV18 and TRBJ1-4, with D tentatively TRBD1 (6 bases). The germline CDR1 and CDR2 sequences are KGHSH and LQKENI. The CDR3 totals 12 residues. V gave up 2 bases and J gave up 8 bases, with 6 bases separating them. In nucleotides, the CDR3 is TGTGCCAGCTCACCAGGGGGCGAAAAACTGTTTTTT. Amino acids: CASSPGGEKLFF.

The gene calls are TRBV3-1 and TRBJ1-3, with D hard to call. The CDR3 totals 14 residues. V was clipped by 0 bases and J by 7 bases, with 10 bases between them. CDR1 and CDR2 from the germline V gene are LGHDT and YNNKEL (reference sequence). For the CDR3, the DNA is TGTGCCAGCAGCCAAGAAAGTCTCTTGAACACCATATATTTT. Amino acid sequence: CASSQESLLNTIYF.

The chain is built from TRBV20-1 and TRBJ2-5; a possible D gene is TRBD1 (6 bases). V was clipped by 1 base and J by 4 bases, with 13 bases between them. The CDR3 covers 14 residues. CDR1 DFQATT and CDR2 SNEGSKA come from the germline V gene (reference sequence). The CDR3 DNA is TGCAGTGCTAGAGGATGGGGGCGCCCAGAGACCCAGTACTTC. Protein: CSARGWGRPETQYF.

This clonotype was counted many times. This chain connects TRBV12-3 or TRBV12-4 to TRBJ2-3; the D gene is possibly TRBD2 (6 bases). V dropped 6 bases and J dropped 0 bases, with 13 bases sitting between them. This CDR3 has 15 residues. Here the CDR3 reads CASSMTDYSTDTQYF. The CDR3 DNA reads TGTGCCAGCAGCATGACGGACTATAGCACAGATACGCAGTATTTT.

This clonotype was recorded at least ten times. The chain combines TRBV24-1 with TRBJ2-1, with unresolved D. V lost 1 base and J 10 bases, leaving 10 bases between the germline ends. Per germline, CDR1 KGHDR and CDR2 SFDVKD. The CDR3 is 13 amino acids. The CDR3 sequence is CATSDFQVIEQFF. CDR3 sequence (DNA): TGTGCCACCAGTGATTTTCAGGTTATAGAGCAGTTCTTC.